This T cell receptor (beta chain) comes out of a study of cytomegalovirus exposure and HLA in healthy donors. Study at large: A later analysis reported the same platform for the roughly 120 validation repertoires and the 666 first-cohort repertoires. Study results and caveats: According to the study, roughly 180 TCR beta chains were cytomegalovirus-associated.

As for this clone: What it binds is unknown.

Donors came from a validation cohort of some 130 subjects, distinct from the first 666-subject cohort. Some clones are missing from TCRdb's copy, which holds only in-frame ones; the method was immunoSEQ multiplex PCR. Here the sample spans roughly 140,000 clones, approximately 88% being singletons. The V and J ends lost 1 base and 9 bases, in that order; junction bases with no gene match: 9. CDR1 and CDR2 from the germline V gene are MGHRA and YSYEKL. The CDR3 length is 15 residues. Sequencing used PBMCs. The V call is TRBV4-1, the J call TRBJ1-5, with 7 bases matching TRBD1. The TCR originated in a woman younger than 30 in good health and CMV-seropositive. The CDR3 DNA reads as TGCGCCAGCAGCCAAGGGGGGCAGGGGGAAGGGCCCCAGCATTTT. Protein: CASSQGGQGEGPQHF.